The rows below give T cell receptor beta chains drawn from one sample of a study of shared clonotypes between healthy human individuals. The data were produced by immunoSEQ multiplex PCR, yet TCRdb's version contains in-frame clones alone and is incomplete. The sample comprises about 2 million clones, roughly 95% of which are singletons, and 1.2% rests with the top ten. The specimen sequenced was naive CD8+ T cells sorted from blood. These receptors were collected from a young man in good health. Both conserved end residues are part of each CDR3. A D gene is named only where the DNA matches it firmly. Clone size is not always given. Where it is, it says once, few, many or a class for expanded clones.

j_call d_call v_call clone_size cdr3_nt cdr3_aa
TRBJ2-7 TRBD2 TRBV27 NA TGTGCCAGCAGTTGGAGACTAGCGGGGTACGAGCAGTACTTC CASSWRLAGYEQYF
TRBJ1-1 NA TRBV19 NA TGTGCCAGTATGCTACAGGTTACCACGGCGGAGGCTTTCTTT CASMLQVTTAEAFF
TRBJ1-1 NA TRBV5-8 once TGTGCCAGCGGTTCCTCTTGGGAGACAGAAGCTTTCTTT CASGSSWETEAFF
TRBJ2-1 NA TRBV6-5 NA TGTGCCAGCAGTTCTCCCGGGACGGGATACAATGAGCAGTTCTTC CASSSPGTGYNEQFF
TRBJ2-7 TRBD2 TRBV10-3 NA TGTGCCCATAGCGGGGGGGACTACGAGCAGTACTTC CAHSGGDYEQYF
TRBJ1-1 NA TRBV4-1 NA TGCGCCAGCGGGGAGTTATACACTGAAGCTTTCTTT CASGELYTEAFF
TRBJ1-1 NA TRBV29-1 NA TGCAGCGTTGAGGCTGCAGGACGGAACACTGAAGCTTTCTTT CSVEAAGRNTEAFF
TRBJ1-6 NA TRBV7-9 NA TGTGCCAGCAGCTTGGACGGTGTGGGTTCACCCCTCCACTTT CASSLDGVGSPLHF
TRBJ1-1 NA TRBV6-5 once TGTGCCAGCAGTCTAACAAGAGACACTGAAGCTTTCTTT CASSLTRDTEAFF
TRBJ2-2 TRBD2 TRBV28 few TGTGCCAGCAGTTTACGGGGGGGCCCCGGGGAGCTGTTTTTT CASSLRGGPGELFF
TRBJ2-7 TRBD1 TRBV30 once TGTGCCTGGAAGGAACAGGGGGATTTCGGACCTACCGAGCAGTACTTC CAWKEQGDFGPTEQYF
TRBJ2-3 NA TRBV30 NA TGTGCCTGGAGTGTAGCCAGCTCTAGCACAGATACGCAGTATTTT CAWSVASSSTDTQYF
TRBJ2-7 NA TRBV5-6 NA TGTGCCAGCAGCTTGGCAGGTAGCGAGCAGTACTTC CASSLAGSEQYF
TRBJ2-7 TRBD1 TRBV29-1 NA TGCAGCGTAGGACAGGACGAGCAGTACTTC CSVGQDEQYF
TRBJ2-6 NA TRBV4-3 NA TGCGCCAGCAGCCAAGGGTTCAGGACCGGGGCCAACGTCCTGACTTTC CASSQGFRTGANVLTF
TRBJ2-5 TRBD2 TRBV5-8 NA TGTGCCAGCAGCTTGACACCGGGACTAGCGGGGGGGCGTTCGGGGACCCAGTACTTC CASSLTPGLAGGRSGTQYF
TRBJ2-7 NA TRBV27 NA TGTGCCAGTGGGGACGACTCCTACGAGCAGTACTTC CASGDDSYEQYF
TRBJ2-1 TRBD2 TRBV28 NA TGTGCCAGCAGTTTAAATAGCGGGGCTTACAATGAGCAGTTCTTC CASSLNSGAYNEQFF
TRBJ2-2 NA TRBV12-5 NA TGTGCTAGTGGTTTGGTTGGGGGGAGCACCGGGGAGCTGTTTTTT CASGLVGGSTGELFF
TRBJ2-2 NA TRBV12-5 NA TGTGCTAGTGGTTCGCCCGCGGTCCGGGAGCTGTTTTTT CASGSPAVRELFF
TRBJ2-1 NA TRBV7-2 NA TGTGCCAGCAGCTGGAACAATGAGCAGTTCTTC CASSWNNEQFF
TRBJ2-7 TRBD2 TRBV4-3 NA TGCGCCAGCAGCCAAGGACGTGGGGGGGACGAGCAGTACTTC CASSQGRGGDEQYF
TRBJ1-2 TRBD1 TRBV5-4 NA TGTGCCAGCAGCTTGGAGACAGGGTGGGACTATGGCTACACCTTC CASSLETGWDYGYTF
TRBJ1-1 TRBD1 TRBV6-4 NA TGTGCCAGAGGGGGCGTGACGGATACTATGAACACTGAAGCTTTCTTT CARGGVTDTMNTEAFF
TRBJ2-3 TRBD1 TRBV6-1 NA TGTGCCAGCAGGGACAGGGCCGATACGCAGTATTTT CASRDRADTQYF
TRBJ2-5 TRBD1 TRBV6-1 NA TGTGCCAGCAGTGGGTCCCTAGAGGGGGCAGGAGAGACCCAGTACTTC CASSGSLEGAGETQYF
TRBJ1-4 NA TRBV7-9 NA TGTGCCAGCAGCGGCCTCGGGGGGGTAGGTGAAAAACTGTTTTTT CASSGLGGVGEKLFF
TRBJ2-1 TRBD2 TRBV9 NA TGTGCCAGCAGCGAAGCGGGGGGGCATTACAATGAGCAGTTCTTC CASSEAGGHYNEQFF
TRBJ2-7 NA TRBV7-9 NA TGTGCCAGCAGCCCTTTGTCCTCCGAGAGGAACGAGCAGTACTTC CASSPLSSERNEQYF
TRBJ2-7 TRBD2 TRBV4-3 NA TGCGCCAGCAGCCAAGATCCCCAGCGGGAGGGCTCCTACGAGCAGTACTTC CASSQDPQREGSYEQYF
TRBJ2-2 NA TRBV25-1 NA TGTGCCAGCAGTGAATATTGGGACGAGAACACCGGGGAGCTGTTTTTT CASSEYWDENTGELFF
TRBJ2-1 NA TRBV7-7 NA TGTGCTAGCAGCCCAAACACGGAGGGTGCCTACAATGAGCAGTTCTTC CASSPNTEGAYNEQFF
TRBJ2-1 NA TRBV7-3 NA TGTGCCAGCAGCTTAGAGAGGAGCTCCTACAATGAGCAGTTCTTC CASSLERSSYNEQFF
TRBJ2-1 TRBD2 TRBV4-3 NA TGCGCCAGCAGCCAATTCTCTAGCGGATACAATGAGCAGTTCTTC CASSQFSSGYNEQFF
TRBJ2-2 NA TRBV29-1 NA TGCAGCGTTGAGGACACCGGGGAGCTGTTTTTT CSVEDTGELFF
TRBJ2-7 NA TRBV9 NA TGTGCCAGCAGCAGTGGTCTCAGCTCCTACGAGCAGTACTTC CASSSGLSSYEQYF
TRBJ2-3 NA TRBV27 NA TGTGCCAGCAGTTCCACAGGGAGCACAGATACGCAGTATTTT CASSSTGSTDTQYF
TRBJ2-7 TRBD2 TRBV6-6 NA TGTGCCAGCAGTACCTCAGCGGGAGGGCCGTACGAGCAGTACTTC CASSTSAGGPYEQYF
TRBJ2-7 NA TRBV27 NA TGTGCCAGCAGCCCTCTAGGAGGCGAGCAGTACTTC CASSPLGGEQYF
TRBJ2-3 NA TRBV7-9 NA TGTGCCAGCAGCTGGAGCCCCCGGGGAGCCCTGACAGATACGCAGTATTTT CASSWSPRGALTDTQYF
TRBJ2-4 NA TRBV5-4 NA TGTGCCAGCAGCCTTCCCGGAGGCATTCAGTACTTC CASSLPGGIQYF
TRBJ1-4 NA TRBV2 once TGTGCCAGCAGTGATTGGGGGGCGGAGAGTGGCGAAAAACTGTTTTTT CASSDWGAESGEKLFF
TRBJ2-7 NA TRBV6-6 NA TGTGCCAGCAGTTCCACTGCAGGGTTCTACGAGCAGTACTTC CASSSTAGFYEQYF
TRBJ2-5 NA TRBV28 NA TGTGCCAGCAGTCCCCGGGACAAGGGGAGGGAGACCCAGTACTTC CASSPRDKGRETQYF
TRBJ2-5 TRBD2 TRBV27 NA TGTGCCAGCAGTTTAGTAGCGGGAGGCCAAGAGACCCAGTACTTC CASSLVAGGQETQYF
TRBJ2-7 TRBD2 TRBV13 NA TGTGCCAGCAGCCCGCGGGGGGTAGGGATCTCCTACGAGCAGTACTTC CASSPRGVGISYEQYF
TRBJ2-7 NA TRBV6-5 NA TGTGCCAGCAGTTACTCCAAGGGTAGCTTCACCTACGAGCAGTACTTC CASSYSKGSFTYEQYF
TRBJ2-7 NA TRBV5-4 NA TGTGCCAGCAGCTCCCGGGACGGCAGCTACGAGCAGTACTTC CASSSRDGSYEQYF
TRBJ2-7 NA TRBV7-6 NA TGTGCCAGCAGCTTAGGGACACCCTCCGAGCAGTACTTC CASSLGTPSEQYF